Listed here are 7 T cell receptor beta chains from one sample, sequenced in a study of T-cell reconstitution after alpha-beta-depleted transplantation in children. Using unique molecular identifiers, the investigators prepared the TCRbeta library. A single record per CDR3 protein comes from TCRdb applying MiXCR to the PCR reads. The repertoire holds about 270,000 distinct CDR3 sequences, with more than 8% as singletons. Sequenced here: PBMCs from the stem cell graft donor, sampled from the stem cell graft. All receptors derive from a human donor who donated a stem cell graft to a child with SCID.

This clonotype was found many times. The V and J genes are TRBV12-3 or TRBV12-4 and TRBJ1-1; 7 nucleotides line up with TRBD1. Trimming cost V 5 bases and J 2 bases; bases outside gene matches: 5. The CDR3 spans 14 residues. In DNA, the CDR3 is TGTGCCAGCAGTAAGACAGGGACCAACACTGAAGCTTTCTTT. Its translation: CASSKTGTNTEAFF.

The chain recombines TRBV12-3 or TRBV12-4 with TRBJ1-4; weak D call: TRBD1 (6 bases). There are 14 residues in the CDR3. The ends were cut back, 5 bases at V and 7 bases at J, with 14 bases in the middle. This chain's CDR3 is CASSAGGRSEKLFF. DNA for the CDR3: TGTGCCAGCAGTGCGGGGGGGCGGAGTGAAAAACTGTTTTTT.

The CDR3 here is CASSSAGRPEETQYF. CDR3 nucleotides: TGTGCCAGCAGCTCAGCAGGACGACCCGAAGAGACCCAGTACTTC. The chain employs TRBV7-8 and TRBJ2-5, with no clear D. Trimming removed 4 bases from V and 3 bases from J, with 15 bases in between. Germline V gene data show CDR1 as SGHVS and CDR2 as FQNEAQ. CDR3 length: 15 amino acids.

This clonotype occurred a few times. V and J are TRBV7-9 and TRBJ1-2; 8 nucleotides align to TRBD1. Trimming at V came to 0 bases and at J to 3 bases, leaving 6 bases not matched to a gene. From germline, CDR1 is SEHNR and CDR2 FQNEAQ (reference sequence). The CDR3 loop spans 16 amino acids. The CDR3 here is CASSLAVQGEHYGYTF. The DNA for the CDR3 is TGTGCCAGCAGCTTAGCCGTACAGGGGGAACACTATGGCTACACCTTC.

J is TRBJ2-1 and V is TRBV27, with D perhaps TRBD2 (6 bases). Trimming removed 7 bases from V and 7 bases from J, with 14 bases in between. The V gene's germline CDR1 is MNHEY and CDR2 SMNVEV (reference sequence). This CDR3 is 13 amino acids long. The DNA for the CDR3 is TGTGCCAGCAACACGGGAGTGCGGAATGAGCAGTTCTTC. Its protein is CASNTGVRNEQFF.

This clonotype was counted between two and nine times. This chain joins TRBV7-8 and TRBJ2-3; 7 bases are a match to TRBD1. V gave up 5 bases and J gave up 6 bases; unmatched junction bases: 11. The length of the CDR3 is 15 residues. In germline, CDR1 is SGHVS, CDR2 FQNEAQ. CDR3 protein: CASSLRDREFDTQYF. CDR3 coding DNA: TGTGCCAGCAGCCTCCGTGACAGGGAATTCGATACGCAGTATTTT.

In its sample, this clonotype was seen many times. The chain recombines TRBV12-3 or TRBV12-4 with TRBJ2-5; no definite D call. V lost 2 bases and J 1 base, leaving 5 bases between the germline ends. The CDR3 totals 13 residues. DNA of the CDR3: TGTGCCAGCAGTTTACTCTCCCAAGAGACCCAGTACTTC. Its protein product is CASSLLSQETQYF.